Each of the 14 T cell receptor beta chains below was sequenced from the same sample in a study of cytomegalovirus exposure and HLA in healthy donors (dated by TCRdb to about 2017). Preparation of the library involved the immunoSEQ multiplex PCR assay. A mixture of 60 forward primers for TCR Vbeta segments and 13 reverse primers for TCR Jbeta segments was used in the multiplex PCR. In TCRdb, the immuneACCESS table is reduced to in-frame sequences with V and J assigned. These tables do not hold every clone; where another copy was compared, an unresolved V gene accounts for under half, and the others remain unexplained. This sample has approximately 140,000 clones in its table, and about 80% of those were observed once. In total, the top ten clones hold around an eighth of the sample. The sequencing sample was made of PBMCs. These TCRs come from a man aged 35-49 years in good health and CMV-seropositive.

This clone has only a few counts. The rearrangement links TRBV4-3 to TRBJ2-3, with 7 bases matching TRBD1. The CDR3 loop spans 17 amino acids. V lost 4 bases, J lost 0 bases, and 10 bases stayed unmatched. Per germline, CDR1 LGHNA and CDR2 YSLEER. DNA for the CDR3: TGCGCCAGCAGCCTCTCATGGGACAGCGCTAGCACAGATACGCAGTATTTT. This codes for CASSLSWDSASTDTQYF.

This clone was observed a handful of times. At one boundary the junction diverges from the germline segment, which might be a read error. V is TRBV19 and J is TRBJ2-6, with D possibly TRBD1 on 5 matching bases. Germline V gene lookup returns CDR1 LNHDA and CDR2 SQIVND (reference sequence). The CDR3 is 15 amino acids. CDR3 nucleotide sequence: TGTGCCAGTAGTATCTCTGTTTCTGGGGCCAACGGCCTGACTTTC. Its translation is CASSISVSGANGLTF.

The V gene is TRBV28, the J gene TRBJ1-5, with D unresolved. This CDR3 is built from 12 residues. Germline V gene data show CDR1 as MDHEN and CDR2 as SYDVKM. V lost 3 bases, J lost 7 bases, and 7 bases lay in between. CDR3 region: CASSFPPQPQHF. The DNA for the CDR3 is TGTGCCAGCAGTTTCCCCCCGCAGCCCCAGCATTTT.

The CDR3: CASSLVPGGEAFF. CDR3 nucleotide sequence: TGTGCCAGCAGCTTAGTCCCAGGGGGCGAAGCTTTCTTT. The chain has TRBV7-9 and TRBJ1-1; TRBD1 matches at 8 bases. V trimming: 1 base; J trimming: 8 bases; junction bases outside the gene matches: 3. CDR1 and CDR2 from the germline V gene are SEHNR and FQNEAQ (reference sequence). The length of the CDR3 is 13 residues.

The chain joins TRBV5-1 to TRBJ2-3, with 10 bases that match TRBD1. In germline, CDR1 is SGHRS, CDR2 YFSETQ. This CDR3 is 17 amino acids long. With V trimmed by 0 bases and J by 3 bases, 7 bases remained unmatched. CDR3 region: CASSLDFRTGGTDTQYF. In DNA form, the CDR3 reads TGCGCCAGCAGCTTGGACTTCAGGACAGGGGGGACAGATACGCAGTATTTT.

J is TRBJ2-3 and V is TRBV2, with 15 nucleotides matching TRBD2. The CDR3 is made up of 19 amino acids. The ends lost 11 bases at V and 2 bases at J; junction bases unmatched: 17. Looked up from germline, CDR1 is SNHLY and CDR2 is FYNNEI. The CDR3 region has the DNA TGTGCCTTCCTGGGCCGGACTAGCGGGAGGGGGGGGTACACAGATACGCAGTATTTT. This translates into CAFLGRTSGRGGYTDTQYF.

The V and J genes are TRBV4-1 and TRBJ2-2, with a possible D match to TRBD2 (5 bases). V lost 3 bases and J 0 bases, leaving 8 bases between the germline ends. The CDR3 is made up of 15 amino acids. CDR1 is MGHRA, CDR2 YSYEKL, per germline. The DNA for the CDR3 is TGCGCCAGCAGCCAGGGGAGCCCGAACACCGGGGAGCTGTTTTTT. It codes for CASSQGSPNTGELFF.

The rearrangement links TRBV29-1 to TRBJ2-1; 7 positions agree with TRBD2. The CDR3 covers 14 residues. Per germline, CDR1 SQVTM and CDR2 ANQGSEA. Trimming at V came to 0 bases and at J to 8 bases, leaving 7 bases not matched to a gene. CDR3 amino acids: CSVEDRREPDEQFF. For the CDR3, the DNA is TGCAGCGTTGAAGATCGGCGGGAGCCAGATGAGCAGTTCTTC.

The count of this clone is one. In nucleotides, the CDR3 is TGTGCCAGCAGTCCGACTAGATGGGAAGAGACCCAGTACTTC. Residues: CASSPTRWEETQYF. The chain is built from TRBV6-1 and TRBJ2-5, with a tentative D call TRBD2 (6 bases). The CDR3 is made up of 14 amino acids. Trimming stripped 5 bases from V and 3 bases from J, with 13 bases between. Germline assignment: CDR1 MNHNS and CDR2 SASEGT.

The genes are TRBV9 and TRBJ2-6, with D unresolved. Germline lookup yields CDR1 SGDLS and CDR2 YYNGEE. The CDR3 spans 16 residues. The V end lost 3 bases, the J end lost 0 bases, and 10 bases lay between the germline ends. Written as DNA, the CDR3 is TGTGCCAGCAGCGCCTCGCGGAGCTCTGGGGCCAACGTCCTGACTTTC. Its protein product is CASSASRSSGANVLTF.

V gene TRBV29-1 combines with J gene TRBJ2-7, with D unclear. V was trimmed by 4 bases and J by 2 bases, leaving 12 bases between them. Germline CDR1 is SQVTM and CDR2 is ANQGSEA. CDR3 length: 13 residues. Written as DNA, the CDR3 is TGCAGCGTTGCCTACTCCTATACCTACGAGCAGTACTTC. The encoded protein is CSVAYSYTYEQYF.

This rearrangement joins TRBV28 to TRBJ2-3; D not resolved. Germline CDR1 MDHEN, CDR2 SYDVKM. The germline V and J ends were trimmed by 2 bases and 2 bases, with 5 bases remaining between them. The CDR3 consists of 13 residues. The CDR3 loop reads CASSLTDTDTQYF. The CDR3 DNA follows: TGTGCCAGCAGTTTAACAGACACAGATACGCAGTATTTT.

V is TRBV12-5 and J is TRBJ2-3, with a possible D match to TRBD2 (6 bases). With 0 bases removed from V and 10 bases from J, the gap between germline ends came to 14 bases. The germline CDR1 and CDR2 sequences are LGHNT and FRNRAP. The CDR3 runs to 14 residues. In DNA, the CDR3 is TGTGCTAGTGGTTTGGTAGTCGGCGTAGCGGCGCAGTATTTT. Encoded protein: CASGLVVGVAAQYF.

In this sample, this clone turned up a few times. V is TRBV6-6 and J is TRBJ2-1; TRBD2 matches 15 bases. Germline-derived CDR1 and CDR2 are MNHNY and SVGAGI (reference sequence). V lost 5 bases to trimming and J lost 5 bases; unmatched junction nucleotides: 4. CDR3 length: 16 residues. DNA for the CDR3: TGTGCCAGCAGTGCGGGACTAGCGGGAGGCGACAATGAGCAGTTCTTC. Translating gives CASSAGLAGGDNEQFF.